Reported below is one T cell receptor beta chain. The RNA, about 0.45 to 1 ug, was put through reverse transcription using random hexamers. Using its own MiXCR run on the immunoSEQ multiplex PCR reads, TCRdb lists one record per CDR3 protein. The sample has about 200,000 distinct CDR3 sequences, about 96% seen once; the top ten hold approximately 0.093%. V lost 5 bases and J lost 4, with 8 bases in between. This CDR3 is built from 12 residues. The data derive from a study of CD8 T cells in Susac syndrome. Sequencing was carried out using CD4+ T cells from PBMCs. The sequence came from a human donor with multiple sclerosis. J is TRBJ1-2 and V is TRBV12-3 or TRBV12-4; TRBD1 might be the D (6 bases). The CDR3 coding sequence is TGTGCCAGCAGTAGACAGGTCTATGGCTACACCTTC. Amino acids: CASSRQVYGYTF.